These 14 T cell receptor beta chains share one sample of origin, sequenced in a study of CXCR3 chemokines and chemotherapy response in bladder cancer. MiXCR, run by TCRdb on the PCR reads, gives a single entry per CDR3 protein. The sample yields thousands of distinct CDR3 sequences, roughly a quarter seen once. The specimen was taken from a patient whose treatment included neoadjuvant chemotherapy. All receptors come from a human donor with bladder cancer that did not respond to neoadjuvant chemotherapy.

The CDR3 here is CASSLAPGANVLTF. CDR3 in DNA: TGTGCCAGCAGCTTAGCTCCAGGGGCCAACGTCCTGACTTTC. The chain has TRBV7-2 and TRBJ2-6, with D hard to call. The CDR3 consists of 14 residues. Germline V gives CDR1 SGHTA, CDR2 FQGNSA. V lost 0 bases and J 4 bases, leaving 4 bases between the germline ends.

This clonotype was recorded many times. The rearrangement uses TRBV5-4 and TRBJ2-5, with D maybe TRBD2 (7 bases). V dropped 4 bases and J dropped 4 bases, with 26 bases sitting between them. Looked up from germline, CDR1 is SGHNT and CDR2 is YYREEE (reference sequence). The length of the CDR3 is 18 residues. The CDR3 reads CASSPSDRGARGRETQYF. The CDR3 nucleotides are TGTGCCAGCAGCCCAAGTGACCGGGGGGCACGGGGGCGAGAGACCCAGTACTTC. The whole variable domain, filled in from reference TRBV5-4 and TRBJ2-5, reads ETGVTQSPTHLIKTRGQQVTLRCSSQSGHNTVSWYQQALGQGPQFIFQYYREEENGRGNFPPRFSGLQFPNYSSELNVNALELDDSALYLCASSPSDRGARGRETQYFGPGTRLLVL.

This clonotype occurred many times. V and J are TRBV27 and TRBJ1-2; 8 bases are shared with TRBD1. The V gene's germline CDR1 is MNHEY and CDR2 SMNVEV (reference sequence). This CDR3 has 14 amino acids. The V segment lost 6 bases and the J segment 4 bases; nucleotides outside the gene matches: 7. The CDR3 DNA is TGTGCCAGCAGACTCACAGGGGGTGGCTATGGCTACACCTTC. It translates to CASRLTGGGYGYTF.

Sample share makes this clonotype medium-sized. V usage is TRBV5-6 and J usage is TRBJ2-5; D uncertain. Germline CDR1 is SGHDT and CDR2 is YYEEEE. V was cut by 2 bases and J by 3 bases, with 8 bases left in between. This CDR3 has 13 residues. The CDR3 DNA reads as TGTGCCAGCAGCTTCGTAGGAAAAGAGACCCAGTACTTC. Translating gives CASSFVGKETQYF.

On this clonotype: This likely reflects a read error, since a far larger clone is one base away. The V call is TRBV6-5, the J call TRBJ1-4, with D possibly being TRBD1 (6 bases). Germline values: CDR1 MNHEY, CDR2 SVGAGI. This CDR3 contains 14 residues. CDR3 in amino acids: CASRRTEAGENLFF. The CDR3 DNA sequence: TGTGCCAGCAGACGGACAGAAGCGGGTGAAAATCTGTTTTTT.

This chain uses TRBV6-2 or TRBV6-3 with TRBJ2-1; TRBD2 agrees at 8 bases. CDR1 and CDR2 from the germline V gene are MNHEY and SVGEGT. Trimming took 6 bases from V and 7 from J; bases not matched to a gene: 23. The CDR3 is 19 residues long. Here the CDR3 DNA reads TGTGCCAGCAGACCTGACGGGGGTAATAGCGGGGCGGCTGGGAATGAGCAGTTCTTC. As protein: CASRPDGGNSGAAGNEQFF.

This clonotype is classed as large. The chain couples TRBV15 to TRBJ1-1; 7 bases are shared with TRBD1. The ends lost 5 bases at V and 1 base at J; junction bases unmatched: 4. Per germline, CDR1 LNHNV and CDR2 YYDKDF (reference sequence). This CDR3 contains 14 residues. The CDR3 reads CATSYRQGNTEAFF. CDR3 DNA sequence: TGTGCCACCAGCTACAGACAGGGGAACACTGAAGCTTTCTTT.

This clonotype was seen repeatedly, ten times or more. The chain has TRBV20-1 and TRBJ2-3; possibly TRBD2 for D (7 bases). The CDR3 is made up of 16 amino acids. Germline V gene sequence: CDR1 DFQATT, CDR2 SNEGSKA (reference sequence). V shed 0 bases and J shed 4 bases, with 17 bases lying between them. The CDR3 DNA follows: TGCAGTGCTAGAGATCAGAGGACGGGGGGCTCAGATACGCAGTATTTT. It encodes CSARDQRTGGSDTQYF.

This clonotype occurred many times. CDR3 DNA: TGTGCCAGCAGCTTAGATGAGTACGAGCAGTACTTC. Translating gives CASSLDEYEQYF. V and J are TRBV11-3 and TRBJ2-7, with D hard to call. V shed 0 bases and J shed 4 bases, with 4 bases lying between them. This CDR3 has 12 amino acids. Per the germline V gene, CDR1 is SGHNT and CDR2 is YENEEA.

This clonotype was seen ten or more times. This chain connects TRBV12-5 to TRBJ2-7; D remains ambiguous. The CDR3 has 13 amino acids. Germline V lookup: CDR1 LGHNT, CDR2 FRNRAP. Trimming took off 4 bases at V and 3 bases at J, with 10 bases between the two ends. The CDR3 DNA sequence: TGTGCTAGTGGTTCAGATAAGGACTACGAGCAGTACTTC. This sequence encodes CASGSDKDYEQYF. Full variable domain (rest looked up from reference TRBV12-5 and TRBJ2-7): DARVTQTPRHKVTEMGQEVTMRCQPILGHNTVFWYRQTMMQGLELLAYFRNRAPLDDSGMPKDRFSAEMPDATLATLKIQPSEPRDSAVYFCASGSDKDYEQYFGPGTRLTVT.

Concerning this clonotype: This likely came from a read error, as a far larger clone is one base away. This chain connects TRBV6-1 to TRBJ1-1; possibly TRBD1 for D (5 bases). CDR1 and CDR2 (germline): MNHNS, SASEGT. Trimming pared 3 bases from V and 0 bases from J, leaving 11 bases between. This CDR3 is built from 15 residues. The CDR3 loop reads CASSDRGMMNTEAFF. Written as DNA, the CDR3 is TGTGCCAGCAGTGACCGGGGGATGATGAACACTGAAGCTTTCTTT.

As concerns this clonotype: It differs at one base from a far larger clone, so likely a read error. J is TRBJ2-4 and V is TRBV6-1; tentative D call: TRBD1 (6 bases). The germline gives CDR1 MNHNS, CDR2 SASEGT. The CDR3 is made up of 15 amino acids. With 3 bases removed from V and 4 bases from J, the gap between germline ends came to 13 bases. This CDR3 reads CASSDSGQGKNIQYF. The CDR3 coding sequence is TGTGCCAGCAGTGACTCGGGGCAGGGGAAAAACATTCAGTACTTC.

By sample share, this clonotype is medium-sized. The rearrangement joins TRBV27 to TRBJ1-5, with D possibly TRBD1 on 6 matching bases. The CDR3 loop spans 14 amino acids. Germline V gene lookup returns CDR1 MNHEY and CDR2 SMNVEV (reference sequence). Trimming removed 5 bases from V and 3 bases from J, with 11 bases in between. CDR3 DNA: TGTGCCAGCAGTAAAACAGGGAACAATCAGCCCCAGCATTTT. Translation gives CASSKTGNNQPQHF.

This clonotype was seen many times. This chain links TRBV7-3 with TRBJ2-1; TRBD1 agrees at 9 bases. From germline, CDR1 is SGHTA and CDR2 FQGTGA. With V trimmed by 5 bases and J by 5 bases, 4 bases remained unmatched. The CDR3 runs to 14 residues. The CDR3 coding sequence is TGTGCCAGCAGCCGGGGACAGGGAGACAATGAGCAGTTCTTC. Translating it yields CASSRGQGDNEQFF. Together with reference TRBV7-3 and TRBJ2-1, the CDR3 gives the full variable domain: GAGVSQTPSNKVTEKGKYVELRCDPISGHTALYWYRQSLGQGPEFLIYFQGTGAADDSGLPNDRFFAVRPEGSVSTLKIQRTERGDSAVYLCASSRGQGDNEQFFGPGTRLTVL.